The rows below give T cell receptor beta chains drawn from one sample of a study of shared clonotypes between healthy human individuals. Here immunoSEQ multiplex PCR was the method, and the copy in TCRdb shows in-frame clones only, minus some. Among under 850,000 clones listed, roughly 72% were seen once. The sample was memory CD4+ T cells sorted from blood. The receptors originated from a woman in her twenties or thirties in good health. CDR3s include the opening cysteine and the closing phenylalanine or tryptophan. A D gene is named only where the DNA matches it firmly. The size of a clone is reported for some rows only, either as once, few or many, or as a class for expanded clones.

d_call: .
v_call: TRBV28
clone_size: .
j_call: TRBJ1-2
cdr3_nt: TGTGCCAGCTTCCAGGGTATGGATGGCTACACCTTC
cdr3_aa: CASFQGMDGYTF

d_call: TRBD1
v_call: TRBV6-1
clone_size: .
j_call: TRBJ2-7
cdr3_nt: TGTGCCAGCAAAACAGGGGGACACTACGAGCAGTACTTC
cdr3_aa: CASKTGGHYEQYF

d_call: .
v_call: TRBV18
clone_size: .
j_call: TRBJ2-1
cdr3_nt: TGTGCCAGCTCACCACCGGAGGGCGGCTCCTACAATGAGCAGTTCTTC
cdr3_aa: CASSPPEGGSYNEQFF

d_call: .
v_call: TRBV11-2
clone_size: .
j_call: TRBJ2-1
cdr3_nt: TGTGCCAGCACCCCGGGGCCGTCCTACAATGAGCAGTTCTTC
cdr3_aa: CASTPGPSYNEQFF

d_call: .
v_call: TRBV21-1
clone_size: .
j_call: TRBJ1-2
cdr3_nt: TGTGCCAGCAGCCGGGGGGGACGGAGGAGAGACTATGGCTACACCTTC
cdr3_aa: CASSRGGRRRDYGYTF

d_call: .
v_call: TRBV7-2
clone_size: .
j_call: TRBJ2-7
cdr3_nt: TGTGCCAGCAGCGGGAGCCCTAGGGACGAGCAGTACTTC
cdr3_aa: CASSGSPRDEQYF

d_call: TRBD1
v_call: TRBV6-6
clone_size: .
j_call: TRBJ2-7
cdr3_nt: TGTGCCAGCAGTTACCGGACAGGCTCTAGCTCCTACGAGCAGTACTTC
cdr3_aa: CASSYRTGSSSYEQYF

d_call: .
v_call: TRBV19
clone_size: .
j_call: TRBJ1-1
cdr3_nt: TGTGCCAGTTCGATGAACACTGAAGCTTTCTTT
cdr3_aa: CASSMNTEAFF

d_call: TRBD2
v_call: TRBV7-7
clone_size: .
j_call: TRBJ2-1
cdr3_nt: TGTGCCAGCAGCTTAGGAGTTGATGCGCGGGGAGGGTACAGTGAGCAGTTCTTC
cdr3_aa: CASSLGVDARGGYSEQFF

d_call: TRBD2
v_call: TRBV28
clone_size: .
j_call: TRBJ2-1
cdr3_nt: TGTGCCAGCAGCGTGGCATGGGGGGGGGTTTACAATGAGCAGTTCTTC
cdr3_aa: CASSVAWGGVYNEQFF

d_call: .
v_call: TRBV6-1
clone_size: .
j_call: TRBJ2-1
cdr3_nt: TGTGCCAGCAGTCGGTTCAGATCAGGGTTCGATGAGCAGTTCTTC
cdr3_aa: CASSRFRSGFDEQFF

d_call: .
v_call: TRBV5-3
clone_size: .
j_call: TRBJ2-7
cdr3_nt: TGTGCCAGAAGCTTTGTCCAGACACTGTCCTACGAGCAGTACTTC
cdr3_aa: CARSFVQTLSYEQYF

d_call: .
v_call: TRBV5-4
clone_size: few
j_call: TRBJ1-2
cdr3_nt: TGTGCCAGCAGCTTGGCCCGTACCTATGGCTACACCTTC
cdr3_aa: CASSLARTYGYTF

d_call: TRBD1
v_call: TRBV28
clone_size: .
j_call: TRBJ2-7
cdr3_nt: TGTGCCAGCAGTGCACTACCTGGAACCGGGACAGGGAGGTACGAGCAGTACTTC
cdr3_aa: CASSALPGTGTGRYEQYF

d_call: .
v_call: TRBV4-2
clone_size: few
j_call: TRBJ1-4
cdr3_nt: TGTGCCAGCAGCCAAGATCTGAGAGGGAATGAAAAACTGTTTTTT
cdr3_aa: CASSQDLRGNEKLFF

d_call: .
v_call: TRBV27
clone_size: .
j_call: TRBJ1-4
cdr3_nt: TGTGCCAGCAGCTCGCGGGACCGACCGGGGCAGAATGAAAAACTGTTTTTT
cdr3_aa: CASSSRDRPGQNEKLFF

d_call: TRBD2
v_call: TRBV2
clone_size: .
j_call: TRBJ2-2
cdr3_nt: TGTGCCAGCAGCGGGACTAGCGGGACCTGGGGCGGGGAGCTGTTTTTT
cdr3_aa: CASSGTSGTWGGELFF

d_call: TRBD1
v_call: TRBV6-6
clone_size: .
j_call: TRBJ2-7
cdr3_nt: TGTGCCAGCCAACTCGGGACAGGGCTCCACGAGCAGTACTTC
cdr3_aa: CASQLGTGLHEQYF

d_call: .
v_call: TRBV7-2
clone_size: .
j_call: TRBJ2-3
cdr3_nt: TGTGCCAGCACGCCGCCCGGATCCACAGATACGCAGTATTTT
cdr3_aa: CASTPPGSTDTQYF

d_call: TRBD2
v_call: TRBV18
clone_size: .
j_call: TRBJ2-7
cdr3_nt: TGTGCCAGCTCACCAGGGAGCGGGAGGTACGAGCAGTACTTC
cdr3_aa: CASSPGSGRYEQYF

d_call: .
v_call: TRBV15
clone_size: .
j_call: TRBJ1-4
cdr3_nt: TGTGCCACCAGCAGAGATATGGGAGTTGGGGAAAAACTGTTTTTT
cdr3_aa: CATSRDMGVGEKLFF

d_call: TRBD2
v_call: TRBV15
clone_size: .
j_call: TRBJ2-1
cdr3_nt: TGTGCCACCAGCAGTACACCGACTAGCACAAACAATGAGCAGTTCTTC
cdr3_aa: CATSSTPTSTNNEQFF

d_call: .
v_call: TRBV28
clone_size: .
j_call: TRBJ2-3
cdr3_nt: TGTGCCAGCAGTCCCAGGGGGGGCACAGATACGCAGTATTTT
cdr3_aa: CASSPRGGTDTQYF

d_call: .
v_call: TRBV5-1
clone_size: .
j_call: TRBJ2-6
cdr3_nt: TGCGCCAGCAGCTTGGCAGCTAACTCTGGGGCCAACGTCCTGACTTTC
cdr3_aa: CASSLAANSGANVLTF

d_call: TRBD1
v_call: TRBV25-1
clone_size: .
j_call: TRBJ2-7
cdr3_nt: TGTGCCAGCAGTGGCCCGACAGGGAGAGACTCCTACGAGCAGTACTTC
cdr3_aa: CASSGPTGRDSYEQYF

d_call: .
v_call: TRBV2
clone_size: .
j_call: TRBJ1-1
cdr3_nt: TGTGCCAGGCGGGGACCGACTGAGAACACTGAAGCTTTCTTT
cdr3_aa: CARRGPTENTEAFF

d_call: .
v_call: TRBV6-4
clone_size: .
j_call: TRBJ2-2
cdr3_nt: TGTGCCAGCAGTGACGGGACAAACACCGGGGAGCTGTTTTTT
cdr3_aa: CASSDGTNTGELFF